These 3 T cell receptor beta chains came from one sample sequenced in a study of cytomegalovirus exposure and HLA in healthy donors. PCR amplification relied on 60 Vbeta primers (plus 13 Jbeta primers). Data came from immunoSEQ multiplex PCR; TCRdb stores just in-frame clones and leaves some out. Among hundreds of thousands of clones listed, nearly 80% were seen once. The source material was PBMCs. These receptors all come from a man between 18 and 35 years old in good health and CMV-seronegative.

The rearrangement uses TRBV6-1 and TRBJ2-5; 9 bases map to TRBD1. J lost 4 bases, V lost 6 bases, and 3 bases had no gene match. The CDR3 totals 13 residues. Germline V gene data show CDR1 as MNHNS and CDR2 as SASEGT. This CDR3 is CASRGTGRETQYF. The CDR3 nucleotides read TGTGCCAGCAGGGGGACAGGGCGAGAGACCCAGTACTTC.

V usage is TRBV6-6 and J usage is TRBJ2-7, with TRBD1 identical over 11 bases. CDR1 and CDR2 (germline): MNHNY, SVGAGI (reference sequence). Trimming removed 6 bases from V and 3 bases from J; junction bases left unmatched: 10. CDR3 size: 16 residues. For the CDR3, the DNA is TGTGCCAGCAGCAACGGGGGGACAGGGGGATACTACGAGCAGTACTTC. This sequence encodes CASSNGGTGGYYEQYF.

CDR3: CASKLVQFDNQPQHF. CDR3 nucleotide sequence: TGTGCCAGTAAACTAGTACAGTTCGACAATCAGCCCCAGCATTTT. The chain recombines TRBV19 with TRBJ1-5; D unresolved. The germline V and J ends were trimmed by 7 bases and 3 bases, with 16 bases remaining between them. Germline loops: CDR1 LNHDA, CDR2 SQIVND (reference sequence). CDR3 length: 15 residues.